These T cell receptor beta chains were read from a single sample in a study of T cell responses to AZD1222 COVID-19 vaccine. Method: immunoSEQ multiplex PCR; TCRdb's copy keeps in-frame clones and lacks some. The table records some 180,000 clones, roughly nine tenths of them present only once. Sequencing was performed on peripheral blood, taken 28 days after the second AZD1222 dose. The receptors originated from an adult who received the AZD1222 COVID-19 vaccine. Each CDR3 is given with its conserved first and last residue. The order of the fields is D gene, V gene, J gene, clone size, CDR3 DNA, CDR3 protein. D genes are given only for firm matches. Part of the rows lack a size; the others show once, few, many or a class for expanded clones.

-	TRBV15	TRBJ1-3	-	TGTGCCACCAGCAGAGCAATGTTTACTGGAAACACCATATATTTT	CATSRAMFTGNTIYF
-	TRBV4-1	TRBJ2-3	-	TGCGCCAGCAGGCAGGAGGGGGGTTTTGATACGCAGTATTTT	CASRQEGGFDTQYF
-	TRBV6-5	TRBJ1-4	-	TGTGCCAGCAGTTACGGACAGCAGAATGAAAAACTGTTTTTT	CASSYGQQNEKLFF
-	TRBV12-3/TRBV12-4	TRBJ2-1	once	TGTGCCAGCAGTTTTTTTAGATACAATGAGCAGTTCTTC	CASSFFRYNEQFF
TRBD1	TRBV30	TRBJ1-2	-	TGTGCCTGGGGATCGGGGACAGGGAACTATGGCTACACCTTC	CAWGSGTGNYGYTF
TRBD2	TRBV5-8	TRBJ2-1	-	TGTGCCAGCAGAATCGAGGCCGGGACTACCTTTTACAATGAGCAGTTCTTC	CASRIEAGTTFYNEQFF
-	TRBV3-1/TRBV3-2	TRBJ2-7	once	TGTGCCAGCAGCCAAGGGCGGGAGCAGTACTTC	CASSQGREQYF
TRBD1	TRBV6-5	TRBJ1-1	once	TGTGCCAGCAGACCAGACAGGGGTCGGGTAGCTTTCTTT	CASRPDRGRVAFF
-	TRBV7-2	TRBJ1-1	-	TGTGCCAGCAGCAAGACCCGAACGATGGGACCGACAATGAACACTGAAGCTTTCTTT	CASSKTRTMGPTMNTEAFF
-	TRBV7-3	TRBJ1-2	-	TGTGCCAGCAGTTTAGATGGGGGTGCCTATGGCTACACCTTC	CASSLDGGAYGYTF
TRBD2	TRBV7-8	TRBJ2-7	-	TGTGCCAGCAGCCGAGCGGGGATGGGGGAGCAGTACTTC	CASSRAGMGEQYF
-	TRBV12-3/TRBV12-4	TRBJ1-1	-	TGTGCCAGCAGTTTGAGGGAGTGGACTGAAGCTTTCTTT	CASSLREWTEAFF
TRBD1	TRBV5-8	TRBJ2-1	-	TGTGCCAGCAGCCCCTACCTTGGACAGGCCACATACAATGAGCAGTTCTTC	CASSPYLGQATYNEQFF
-	TRBV2	TRBJ1-2	-	TGTGCCAGCAGGGCAGGAGCATCGCCTCGTAAACTCTATGGCTACACCTTC	CASRAGASPRKLYGYTF
-	TRBV7-3	TRBJ2-3	-	TGTGCCAGCAGCCCCCCTGGGGCAGATACGCAGTATTTT	CASSPPGADTQYF
-	TRBV6-5	TRBJ1-2	-	TGTGCCAGCAGAAGCAGTAGGACAGCCTATGGCTACACCTTC	CASRSSRTAYGYTF
-	TRBV3-1/TRBV3-2	TRBJ1-2	-	TGTGCCAGCAGCCTCGGGCTTGGGGGCTACACCTTC	CASSLGLGGYTF
-	TRBV5-4	TRBJ2-5	-	TGTGCCAGCAGCGGGGATGTCCAAGAGACCCAGTACTTC	CASSGDVQETQYF
-	TRBV6-2/TRBV6-3	TRBJ2-1	-	TGTGCCAGCAGTTACTCCGGGGTAAAGGGTCGCCCAAATGAGCAGTTCTTC	CASSYSGVKGRPNEQFF
-	TRBV14	TRBJ1-3	-	TGTGCCAGCAGCCAAGGGGCAAGGCTCTTCTCTGGAAACACCATATATTTT	CASSQGARLFSGNTIYF
TRBD2	TRBV6-1	TRBJ2-1	-	TGTGCCAGCAGTGAGCCTCCTAGCGGGATGAACAATGAGCAGTTCTTC	CASSEPPSGMNNEQFF
-	TRBV11-2	TRBJ2-7	once	TGTGCCAGCAGCTTAGGAAGCTACGAGCAGTACTTC	CASSLGSYEQYF
-	TRBV6-5	TRBJ2-1	-	TGTGCCAGCAGCAGGGCAGGGAACAATGAGCAGTTCTTC	CASSRAGNNEQFF
TRBD1	TRBV6-5	TRBJ2-1	-	TGTGCCAGCATAAGACAGGGGTCCAATGAGCAGTTCTTC	CASIRQGSNEQFF
TRBD2	TRBV6-6	TRBJ2-3	-	TGTGCCAGCTTGCTAGCGGGAGGCTACGGTACAGATACGCAGTATTTT	CASLLAGGYGTDTQYF
TRBD2	TRBV6-5	TRBJ2-5	-	TGTGCCAGCAATCGCGGGGGGCGACTTGGGGGGACCCAGTACTTC	CASNRGGRLGGTQYF
-	TRBV6-1	TRBJ1-2	once	TGTGCCAGCAGTGACCGGGACACCCCACGGGAGGGCTACACCTTC	CASSDRDTPREGYTF
-	TRBV7-8	TRBJ1-1	-	TGTGCCAGCAGCTTAGAGGGACGGGCAGAAGGGGCTGAAGCTTTCTTT	CASSLEGRAEGAEAFF
-	TRBV27	TRBJ1-4	-	TGTGCCAGCAGTTTAGGGGGTCTCCCTGCAACTAATGAAAAACTGTTTTTT	CASSLGGLPATNEKLFF